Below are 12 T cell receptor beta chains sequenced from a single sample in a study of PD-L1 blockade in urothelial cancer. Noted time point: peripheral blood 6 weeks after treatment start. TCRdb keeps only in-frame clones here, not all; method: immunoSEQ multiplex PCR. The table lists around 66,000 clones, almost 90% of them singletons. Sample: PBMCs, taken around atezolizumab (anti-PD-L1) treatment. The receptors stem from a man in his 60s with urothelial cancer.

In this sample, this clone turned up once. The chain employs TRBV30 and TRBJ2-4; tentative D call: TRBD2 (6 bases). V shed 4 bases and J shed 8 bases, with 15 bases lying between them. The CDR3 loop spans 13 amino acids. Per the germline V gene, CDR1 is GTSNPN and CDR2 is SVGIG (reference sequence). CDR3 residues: CAWTLAGGDIQYF. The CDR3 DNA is TGTGCCTGGACACTAGCCGGGGGAGACATTCAGTACTTC.

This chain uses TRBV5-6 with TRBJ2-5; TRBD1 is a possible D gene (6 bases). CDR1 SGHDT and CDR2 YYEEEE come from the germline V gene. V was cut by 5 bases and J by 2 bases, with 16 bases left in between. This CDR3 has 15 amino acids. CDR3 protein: CASSQDRSQQETQYF. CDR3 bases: TGTGCCAGCAGTCAGGACAGAAGCCAGCAAGAGACCCAGTACTTC.

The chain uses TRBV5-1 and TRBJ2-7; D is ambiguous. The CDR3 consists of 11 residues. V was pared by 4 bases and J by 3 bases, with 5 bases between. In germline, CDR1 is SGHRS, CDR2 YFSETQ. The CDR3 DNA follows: TGCGCCAGCAGCCCGGGCTACGAGCAGTACTTC. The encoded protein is CASSPGYEQYF.

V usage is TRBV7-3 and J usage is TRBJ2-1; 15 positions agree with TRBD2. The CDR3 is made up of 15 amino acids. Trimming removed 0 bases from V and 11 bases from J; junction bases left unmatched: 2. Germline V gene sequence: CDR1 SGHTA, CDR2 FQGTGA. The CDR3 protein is CASSLTGLAGGKQFF. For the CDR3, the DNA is TGTGCCAGCAGCTTAACGGGACTAGCGGGGGGAAAGCAGTTCTTC.

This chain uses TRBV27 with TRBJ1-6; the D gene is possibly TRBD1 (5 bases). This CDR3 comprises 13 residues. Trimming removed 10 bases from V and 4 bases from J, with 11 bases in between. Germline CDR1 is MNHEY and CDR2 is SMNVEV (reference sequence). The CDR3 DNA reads TGTGCCACATCACAGGTATATAATTCACCCCTCCACTTT. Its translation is CATSQVYNSPLHF.

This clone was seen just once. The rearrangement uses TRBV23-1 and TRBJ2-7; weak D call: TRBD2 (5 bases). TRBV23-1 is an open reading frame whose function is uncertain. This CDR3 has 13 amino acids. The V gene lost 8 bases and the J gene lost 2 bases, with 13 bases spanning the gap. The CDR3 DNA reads TGCGCCAGCCGGGCGGCGGGCACCTACGAGCAGTACTTC. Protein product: CASRAAGTYEQYF.

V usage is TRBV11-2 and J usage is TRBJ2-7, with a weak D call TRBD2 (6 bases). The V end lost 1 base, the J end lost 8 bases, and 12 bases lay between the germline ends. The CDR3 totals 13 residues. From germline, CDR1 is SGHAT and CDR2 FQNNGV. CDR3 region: CASSLAGTPKQYF. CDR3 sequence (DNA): TGTGCCAGCAGCTTAGCAGGGACTCCGAAGCAGTACTTC. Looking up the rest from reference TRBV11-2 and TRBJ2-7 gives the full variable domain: EAGVAQSPRYKIIEKRQSVAFWCNPISGHATLYWYQQILGQGPKLLIQFQNNGVVDDSQLPKDRFSAERLKGVDSTLKIQPAKLEDSAVYLCASSLAGTPKQYFGPGTRLTVT.

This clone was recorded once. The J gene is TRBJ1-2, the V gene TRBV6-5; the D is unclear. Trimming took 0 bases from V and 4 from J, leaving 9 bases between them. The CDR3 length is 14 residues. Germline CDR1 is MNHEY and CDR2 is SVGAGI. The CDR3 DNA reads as TGTGCCAGCAGTTACTCAGCGGTCAGCTATGGCTACACCTTC. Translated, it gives CASSYSAVSYGYTF.

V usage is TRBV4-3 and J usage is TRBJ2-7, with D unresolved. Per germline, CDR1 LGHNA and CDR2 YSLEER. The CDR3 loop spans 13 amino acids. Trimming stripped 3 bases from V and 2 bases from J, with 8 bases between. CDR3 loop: CASSQAVAYEQYF. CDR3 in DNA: TGCGCCAGCAGCCAGGCTGTGGCCTACGAGCAGTACTTC.

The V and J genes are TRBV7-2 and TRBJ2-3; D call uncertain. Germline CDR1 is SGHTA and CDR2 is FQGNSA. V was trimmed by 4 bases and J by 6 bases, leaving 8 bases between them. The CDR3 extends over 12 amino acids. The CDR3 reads CASSSPSDTQYF. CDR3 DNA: TGTGCCAGCAGCTCCCCCTCGGATACGCAGTATTTT.

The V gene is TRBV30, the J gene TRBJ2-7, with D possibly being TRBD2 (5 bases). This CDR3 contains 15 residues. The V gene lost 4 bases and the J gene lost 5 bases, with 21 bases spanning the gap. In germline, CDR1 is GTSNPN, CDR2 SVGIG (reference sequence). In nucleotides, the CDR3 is TGTGCCTGGATACCCTTCGGGGTTAGCTTGAACGAGCAGTACTTC. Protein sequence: CAWIPFGVSLNEQYF.

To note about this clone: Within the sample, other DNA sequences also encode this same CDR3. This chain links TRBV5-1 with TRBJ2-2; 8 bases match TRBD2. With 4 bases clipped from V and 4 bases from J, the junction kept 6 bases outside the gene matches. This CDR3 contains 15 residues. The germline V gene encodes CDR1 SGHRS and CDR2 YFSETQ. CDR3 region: CASSLGLAGTGELFF. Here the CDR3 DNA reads TGCGCCAGCAGCCTTGGACTAGCAGGCACCGGGGAGCTGTTTTTT.